A single T cell receptor (beta chain) is shown here with its context. Original handling: Using reference gene primer amplification, nucleated cell counts were estimated. Profiling relied on immunoSEQ multiplex PCR, and the TCRdb table lists in-frame clones only, not all of them. The DNA was the basis for D and trimming; V, J and clone size are from that table. Among approximately 320,000 clones, 70% to 90% were seen once, and the ten largest hold 6% to 9%. This entry belongs to a study of blood T cell repertoires in COVID-19. At the level of the study: Material from acute and convalescent COVID-19 was sourced from the United States, Italy and Spain. T cells, B-cell-depleted T cells, or PBMCs provided the cDNA or gDNA that served as material.

V was cut by 4 bases and J by 7 bases, with 19 bases left in between. The germline CDR1 and CDR2 sequences are SQVTM and ANQGSEA. This CDR3 is built from 14 residues. This clonotype originated in a human donor in a cohort sampled during active COVID-19. Sequencing was performed on peripheral blood. This rearrangement joins TRBV29-1 to TRBJ2-5, with D uncertain. The CDR3 region has the DNA TGCAGCGTTGTTGATTCTTTAGGTTCGGGGACCCAGTACTTC. It yields the protein CSVVDSLGSGTQYF.